This T cell receptor (beta chain) was sequenced for a study of T cell responses to AZD1222 COVID-19 vaccine. Trimming removed 3 bases from V and 7 bases from J, with 10 bases in between. CDR3 length: 13 residues. Germline CDR1 ENHRY, CDR2 SYGVKD. Profiling relied on immunoSEQ multiplex PCR, and the TCRdb table lists in-frame clones only, not all of them. The table has some 120,000 clones, around nine tenths seen once. With regard to this clone: The antigen is undetermined.

General study findings and limits: The donor group comprised mostly white British people and more females; the analysis possibly underestimated clonal diversity. Seropositivity was recorded at baseline in only six AZD1222 recipients. Repertoires in all cases were sampled only once the peak T cell response had passed.

The sample in question was peripheral blood, obtained on day 0 of MenACWY control vaccination. The receptor was isolated from an adult in good health. The V call is TRBV10-3, the J call TRBJ1-5; a weak D match, TRBD1 (5 bases). CDR3 coding DNA: TGTGCCATCAGTGACAGGGCGAGGCAGCCCCAGCATTTT. It codes for CAISDRARQPQHF.